Listed below are T cell receptor beta chains from one sample, sequenced in a study of blood T cell repertoires in COVID-19. This table comes from immunoSEQ multiplex PCR, and its TCRdb copy is limited to in-frame clones, with some not included. The data contain more than 350,000 clones, just under 90% of them singletons. Sequenced sample: PBMCs or T cells enriched from blood (not recorded which). The source of these receptors is a woman in her 50s who had recovered from COVID-19. Each CDR3 is given with its conserved first and last residue. Each record gives: V gene, J gene, D gene, CDR3 protein. A D gene is named only where the DNA matches it firmly.

v_call: TRBV18
j_call: TRBJ1-1
d_call: TRBD1
cdr3_aa: CASSRTGFSNTEAFF

v_call: TRBV4-2
j_call: TRBJ2-1
d_call: TRBD2
cdr3_aa: CASSQETSGFSSYNEQFF

v_call: TRBV6-5
j_call: TRBJ1-3
d_call: NA
cdr3_aa: CASSYSSGSRNTIYF

v_call: TRBV5-4
j_call: TRBJ2-7
d_call: TRBD2
cdr3_aa: CASSLRREGGEQYF

v_call: TRBV5-5
j_call: TRBJ1-6
d_call: NA
cdr3_aa: CASSLLGLYNSPLHF

v_call: TRBV18
j_call: TRBJ1-2
d_call: NA
cdr3_aa: CASSPGTLNYGYTF

v_call: TRBV19
j_call: TRBJ2-3
d_call: TRBD2
cdr3_aa: CASSILAGGLTDTQYF

v_call: TRBV10-3
j_call: TRBJ1-2
d_call: TRBD1
cdr3_aa: CAIRPGQGDNYGYTF

v_call: TRBV5-1
j_call: TRBJ1-2
d_call: TRBD1
cdr3_aa: CASSLAQGALNGYTF

v_call: TRBV7-2
j_call: TRBJ1-2
d_call: NA
cdr3_aa: CASSSGTGSGGYTF

v_call: TRBV3-1/TRBV3-2
j_call: TRBJ1-2
d_call: NA
cdr3_aa: CASSPTETNYGYTF

v_call: TRBV27
j_call: TRBJ2-5
d_call: NA
cdr3_aa: CASSFAGAYQETQYF

v_call: TRBV4-3
j_call: TRBJ1-2
d_call: NA
cdr3_aa: CASSQDMAGDLGYTF

v_call: TRBV7-6
j_call: TRBJ1-3
d_call: TRBD1
cdr3_aa: CASSLRGLGNTIYF

v_call: TRBV27
j_call: TRBJ2-7
d_call: NA
cdr3_aa: CASGWGVEQYF

v_call: TRBV27
j_call: TRBJ1-2
d_call: NA
cdr3_aa: CASSLSWTVPYGYTF

v_call: TRBV28
j_call: TRBJ1-2
d_call: NA
cdr3_aa: CASRPSSGAGNYGYTF

v_call: TRBV28
j_call: TRBJ1-6
d_call: TRBD1
cdr3_aa: CASSRTGEFSPLHF

v_call: TRBV27
j_call: TRBJ2-1
d_call: NA
cdr3_aa: CASSSWTAANEQFF

v_call: TRBV5-6
j_call: TRBJ2-5
d_call: NA
cdr3_aa: CASSRGAGETQYF

v_call: TRBV19
j_call: TRBJ1-1
d_call: NA
cdr3_aa: CASSSREGLLSFF

v_call: TRBV28
j_call: TRBJ2-2
d_call: TRBD2
cdr3_aa: CASSSPGGDHTGELFF

v_call: TRBV7-3
j_call: TRBJ1-1
d_call: NA
cdr3_aa: CASSAGPDTEAFF

v_call: TRBV2
j_call: TRBJ1-6
d_call: NA
cdr3_aa: CASSGGESSYNSPLHF

v_call: TRBV3-1/TRBV3-2
j_call: TRBJ2-3
d_call: NA
cdr3_aa: CASSQTRKDTQYF

v_call: TRBV5-1
j_call: TRBJ2-2
d_call: TRBD1
cdr3_aa: CASSSGQGGTGELFF

v_call: TRBV7-2
j_call: TRBJ1-5
d_call: NA
cdr3_aa: CASRFREGQPQHF

v_call: TRBV6-5
j_call: TRBJ2-7
d_call: TRBD1
cdr3_aa: CARGTGGAYEQYF